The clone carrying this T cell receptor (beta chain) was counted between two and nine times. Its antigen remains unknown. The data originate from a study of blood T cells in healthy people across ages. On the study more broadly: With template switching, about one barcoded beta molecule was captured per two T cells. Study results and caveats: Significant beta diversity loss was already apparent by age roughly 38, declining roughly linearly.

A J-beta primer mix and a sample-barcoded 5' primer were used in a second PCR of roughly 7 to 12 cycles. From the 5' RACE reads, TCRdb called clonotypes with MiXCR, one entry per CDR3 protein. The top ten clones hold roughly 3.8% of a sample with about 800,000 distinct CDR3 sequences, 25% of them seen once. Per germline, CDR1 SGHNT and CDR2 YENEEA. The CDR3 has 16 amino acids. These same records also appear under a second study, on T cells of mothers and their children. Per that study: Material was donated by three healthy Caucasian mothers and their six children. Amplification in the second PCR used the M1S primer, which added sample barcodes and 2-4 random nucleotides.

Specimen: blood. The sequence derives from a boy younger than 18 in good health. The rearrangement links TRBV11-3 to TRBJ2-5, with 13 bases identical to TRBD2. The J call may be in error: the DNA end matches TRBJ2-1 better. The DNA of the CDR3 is TGTGCCAGCAGCTCCCGGACTAGCGGGAGACCTAATGAGCAGTTCTTC. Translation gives CASSSRTSGRPNEQFF.